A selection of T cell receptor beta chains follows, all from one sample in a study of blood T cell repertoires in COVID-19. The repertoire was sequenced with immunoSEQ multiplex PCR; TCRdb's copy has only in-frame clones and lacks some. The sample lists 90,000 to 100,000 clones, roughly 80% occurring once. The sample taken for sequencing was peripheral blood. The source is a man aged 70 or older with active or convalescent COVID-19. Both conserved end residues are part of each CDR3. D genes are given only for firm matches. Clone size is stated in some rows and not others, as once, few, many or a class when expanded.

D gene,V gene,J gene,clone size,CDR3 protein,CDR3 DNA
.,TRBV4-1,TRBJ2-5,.,CASSRTPGAETQYF,TGCGCCAGCAGCCGAACCCCAGGGGCCGAGACCCAGTACTTC
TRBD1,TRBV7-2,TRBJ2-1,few,CASSLVRSQGEKEQFF,TGTGCCAGCAGCTTAGTAAGGAGCCAGGGGGAGAAAGAGCAGTTCTTC
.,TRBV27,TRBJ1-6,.,CASRDSAYNSPLHF,TGTGCCAGCAGGGACAGCGCCTATAATTCACCCCTCCACTTT
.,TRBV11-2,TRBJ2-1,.,CASTQGTIYNEQFF,TGTGCCAGCACCCAGGGTACAATCTACAATGAGCAGTTCTTC
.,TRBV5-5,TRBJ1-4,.,CASSLRTGEKLFF,TGTGCCAGCAGCTTGAGGACTGGGGAAAAACTGTTTTTT
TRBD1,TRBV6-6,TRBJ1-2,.,CASSFSPGQGYGYTF,TGTGCCAGCAGTTTCTCGCCAGGACAGGGCTATGGCTACACCTTC
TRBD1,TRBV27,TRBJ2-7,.,CASSLSYPGTGPYEQYF,TGTGCCAGCAGTTTATCCTATCCAGGGACAGGGCCCTACGAGCAGTACTTC
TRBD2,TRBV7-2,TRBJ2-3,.,CASSSTGGGTDTQYF,TGTGCCAGCAGCTCCACGGGGGGAGGGACAGATACGCAGTATTTT
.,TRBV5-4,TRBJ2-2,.,CASSFSTTGELFF,TGTGCCAGCAGCTTCTCTACCACCGGGGAGCTGTTTTTT
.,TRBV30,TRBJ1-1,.,CAWGLMNTEAFF,TGTGCCTGGGGACTAATGAACACTGAAGCTTTCTTT
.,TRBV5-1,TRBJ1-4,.,CASSLRGTTNEKLFF,TGCGCCAGCAGCTTGAGAGGAACCACTAATGAAAAACTGTTTTTT
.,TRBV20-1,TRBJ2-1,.,CSARLYNEQFF,TGCAGTGCTAGACTATACAATGAGCAGTTCTTC
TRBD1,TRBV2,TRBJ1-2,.,CASSGGTGEIYTF,TGTGCCAGCAGTGGGGGGACAGGGGAAATCTACACCTTC
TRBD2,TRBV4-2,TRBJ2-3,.,CASSRTSGGGDTQYF,TGTGCCAGCAGCCGAACTAGCGGGGGGGGAGATACGCAGTATTTT
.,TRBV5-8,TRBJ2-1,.,CASSDLLGAGQYNEQFF,TGTGCCAGCAGCGACTTACTCGGGGCAGGACAGTACAATGAGCAGTTCTTC
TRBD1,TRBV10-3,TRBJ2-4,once,CAISGKGAAKNIQYF,TGTGCCATCAGTGGAAAGGGGGCGGCCAAAAACATTCAGTACTTC